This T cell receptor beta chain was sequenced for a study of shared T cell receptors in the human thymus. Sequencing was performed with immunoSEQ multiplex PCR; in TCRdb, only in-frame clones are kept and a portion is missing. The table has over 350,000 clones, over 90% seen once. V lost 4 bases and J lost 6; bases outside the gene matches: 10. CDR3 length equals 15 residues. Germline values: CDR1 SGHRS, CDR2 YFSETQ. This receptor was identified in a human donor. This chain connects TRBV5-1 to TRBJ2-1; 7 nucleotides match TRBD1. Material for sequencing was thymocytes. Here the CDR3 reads CASSEIDRERNEQFF. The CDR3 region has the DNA TGCGCCAGCAGCGAAATTGACAGGGAACGCAATGAGCAGTTCTTC.